This T cell receptor beta chain appears in the sequencing data of a study of blood T cell repertoires in COVID-19. V lost 3 bases and J lost 3, with 18 bases in between. The CDR3 totals 16 residues. Germline CDR1 and CDR2: MNHEY and SMNVEV (reference sequence). Assay: immunoSEQ multiplex PCR; the TCRdb copy retains only in-frame clones and omits some. The sample includes more than 65,000 clones, roughly 84% of them seen just once. This chain links TRBV27 with TRBJ2-7; D perhaps matches TRBD2 (5 bases). The sequence was obtained from a man aged 45 to 65 with acute or convalescent COVID-19. Sample: peripheral blood. The CDR3 is CASSFSGLSTFYEQYF. In nucleotides, the CDR3 is TGTGCCAGCAGTTTCTCAGGACTCTCAACCTTCTACGAGCAGTACTTC.